The entry below gives a single T cell receptor beta chain sequence along with its context. Its cognate antigen is unknown. The V gene lost 5 bases and the J gene lost 7 bases, with 18 bases spanning the gap. CDR1 is SNHLY, CDR2 FYNNEI, per germline. The CDR3 loop spans 14 amino acids. The entry originates in a study of blood T cells in healthy people across ages. Points from the study as a whole: The percentage of naive T cells correlated strongly with TCR beta diversity.

Primed by a sample-barcoded 5' primer and a J-beta primer mix, a second PCR proceeded for about 6 to 11 cycles. TCRdb reprocessed the 5' RACE reads via MiXCR and lists one record per CDR3 protein. The repertoire includes over 500,000 distinct CDR3 sequences, about 27% of them detected once, and approximately 4% sits in the top ten. Each sample had at least 7 million PBMCs isolated. The sample was also reused in another study, on T cells of mothers and their children.

The sample comprised blood. This TCR was sampled from a boy between 2 and 10 years old in good health. V and J are TRBV2 and TRBJ2-7; tentatively, D is TRBD1 or TRBD2 (5 bases each). CDR3 residues: CASSLGDLAGEQYF. The CDR3 region has the DNA TGTGCCAGCAGTTTGGGGGACCTAGCAGGGGAGCAGTACTTC.